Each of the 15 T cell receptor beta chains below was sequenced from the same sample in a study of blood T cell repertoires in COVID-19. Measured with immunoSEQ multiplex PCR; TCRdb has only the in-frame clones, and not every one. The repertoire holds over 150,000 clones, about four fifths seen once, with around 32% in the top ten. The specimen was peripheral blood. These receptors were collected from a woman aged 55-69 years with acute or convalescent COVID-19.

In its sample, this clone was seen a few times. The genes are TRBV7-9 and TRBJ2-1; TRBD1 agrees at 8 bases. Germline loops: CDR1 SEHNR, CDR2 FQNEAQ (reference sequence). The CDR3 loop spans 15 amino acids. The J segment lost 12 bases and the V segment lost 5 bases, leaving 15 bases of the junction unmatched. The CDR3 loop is CASSLRTGLESGQFF. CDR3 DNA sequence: TGTGCCAGCAGCCTAAGGACAGGGTTGGAGTCTGGGCAGTTCTTC.

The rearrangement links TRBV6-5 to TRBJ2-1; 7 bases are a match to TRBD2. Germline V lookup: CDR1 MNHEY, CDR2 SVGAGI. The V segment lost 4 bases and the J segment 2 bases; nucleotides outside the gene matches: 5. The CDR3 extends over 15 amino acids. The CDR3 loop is CASSFTSEAYNEQFF. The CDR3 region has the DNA TGTGCCAGCAGTTTTACTAGCGAAGCCTACAATGAGCAGTTCTTC.

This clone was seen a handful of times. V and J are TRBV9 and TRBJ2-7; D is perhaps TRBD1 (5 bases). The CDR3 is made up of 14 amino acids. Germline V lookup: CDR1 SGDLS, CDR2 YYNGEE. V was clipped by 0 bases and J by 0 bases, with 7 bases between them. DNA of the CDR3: TGTGCCAGCAGCGTAGCTACAGGCTCCTACGAGCAGTACTTC. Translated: CASSVATGSYEQYF.

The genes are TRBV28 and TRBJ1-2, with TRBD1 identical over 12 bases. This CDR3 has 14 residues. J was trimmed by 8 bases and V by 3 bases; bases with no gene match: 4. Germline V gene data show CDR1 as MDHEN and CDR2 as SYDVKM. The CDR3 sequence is CASSFTGTGGGYTF. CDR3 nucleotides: TGTGCCAGCAGTTTCACCGGGACAGGGGGCGGCTACACCTTC.

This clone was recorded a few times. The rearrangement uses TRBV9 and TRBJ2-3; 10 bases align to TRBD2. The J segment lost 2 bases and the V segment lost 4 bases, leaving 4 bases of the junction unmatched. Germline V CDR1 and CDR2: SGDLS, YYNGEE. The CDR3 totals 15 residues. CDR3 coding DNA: TGTGCCAGCAGCCGGACTAGCGGTTACACAGATACGCAGTATTTT. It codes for CASSRTSGYTDTQYF.

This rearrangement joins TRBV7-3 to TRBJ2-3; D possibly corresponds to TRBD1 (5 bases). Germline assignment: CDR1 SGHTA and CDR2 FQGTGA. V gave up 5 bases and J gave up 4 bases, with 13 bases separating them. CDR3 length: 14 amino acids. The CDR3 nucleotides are TGTGCCAGCAGCCCAACACAGGATGCAGATACGCAGTATTTT. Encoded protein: CASSPTQDADTQYF.

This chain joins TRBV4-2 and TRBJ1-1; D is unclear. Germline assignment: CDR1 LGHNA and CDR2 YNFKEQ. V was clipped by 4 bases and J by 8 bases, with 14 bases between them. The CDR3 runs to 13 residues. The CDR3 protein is CASSLSPTEEAFF. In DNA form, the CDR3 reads TGTGCCAGCAGCCTATCCCCCACAGAGGAAGCTTTCTTT.

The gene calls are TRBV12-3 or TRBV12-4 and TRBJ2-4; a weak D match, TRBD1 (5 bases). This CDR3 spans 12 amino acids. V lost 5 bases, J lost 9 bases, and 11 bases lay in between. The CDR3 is CASSVTRGIQYF. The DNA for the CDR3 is TGTGCCAGCAGTGTGACAAGGGGCATTCAGTACTTC.

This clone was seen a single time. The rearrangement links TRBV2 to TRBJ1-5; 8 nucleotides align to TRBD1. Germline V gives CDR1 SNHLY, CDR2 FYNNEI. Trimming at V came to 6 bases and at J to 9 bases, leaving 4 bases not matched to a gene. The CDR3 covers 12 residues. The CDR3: CASRTDRGPQHF. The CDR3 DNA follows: TGTGCCAGCAGGACCGACAGGGGGCCCCAGCATTTT. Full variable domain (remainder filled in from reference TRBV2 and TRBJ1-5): EPEVTQTPSHQVTQMGQEVILRCVPISNHLYFYWYRQILGQKVEFLVSFYNNEISEKSEIFDDQFSVERPDGSNFTLKIRSTKLEDSAMYFCASRTDRGPQHFGDGTRLSIL.

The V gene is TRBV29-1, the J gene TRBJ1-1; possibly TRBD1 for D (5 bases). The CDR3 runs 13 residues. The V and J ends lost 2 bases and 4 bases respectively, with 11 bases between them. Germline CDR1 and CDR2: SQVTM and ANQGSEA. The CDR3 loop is CSVESWGGTEAFF. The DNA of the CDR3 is TGCAGCGTTGAAAGCTGGGGCGGCACTGAAGCTTTCTTT.

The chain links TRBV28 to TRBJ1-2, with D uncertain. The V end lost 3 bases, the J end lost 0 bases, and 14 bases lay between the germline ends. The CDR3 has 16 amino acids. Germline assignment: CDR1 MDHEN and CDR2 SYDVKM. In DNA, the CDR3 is TGTGCCAGCAGTTTCACCAGTAGCCCCTCTAACTATGGCTACACCTTC. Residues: CASSFTSSPSNYGYTF.

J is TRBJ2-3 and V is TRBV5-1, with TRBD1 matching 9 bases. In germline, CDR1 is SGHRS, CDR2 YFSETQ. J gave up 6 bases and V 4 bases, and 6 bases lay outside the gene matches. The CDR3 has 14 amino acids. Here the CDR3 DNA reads TGCGCCAGCAGCCCGGGACAGGGAAAGGATACGCAGTATTTT. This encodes CASSPGQGKDTQYF.

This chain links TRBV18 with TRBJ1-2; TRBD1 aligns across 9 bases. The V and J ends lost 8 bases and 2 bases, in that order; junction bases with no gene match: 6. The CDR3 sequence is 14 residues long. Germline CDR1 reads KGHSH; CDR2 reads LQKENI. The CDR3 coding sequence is TGTGCCAGCACTTGGACAGGGGCCAACTATGGCTACACCTTC. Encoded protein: CASTWTGANYGYTF. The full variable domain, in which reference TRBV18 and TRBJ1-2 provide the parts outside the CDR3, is NAGVMQNPRHLVRRRGQEARLRCSPMKGHSHVYWYRQLPEEGLKFMVYLQKENIIDESGMPKERFSAEFPKEGPSILRIQQVVRGDSAAYFCASTWTGANYGYTFGSGTRLTVV.

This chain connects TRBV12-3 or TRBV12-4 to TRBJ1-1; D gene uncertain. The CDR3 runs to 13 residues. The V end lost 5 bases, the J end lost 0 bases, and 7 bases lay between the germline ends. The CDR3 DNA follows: TGTGCCAGCAGTCAACAGCTGAACACTGAAGCTTTCTTT. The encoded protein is CASSQQLNTEAFF.

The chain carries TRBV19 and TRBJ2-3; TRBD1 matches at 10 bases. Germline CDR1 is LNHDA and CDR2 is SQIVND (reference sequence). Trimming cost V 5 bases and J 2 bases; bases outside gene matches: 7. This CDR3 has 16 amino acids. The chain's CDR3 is CASSVLTGGFTDTQYF. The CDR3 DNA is TGTGCCAGTAGTGTTCTGACAGGGGGCTTCACAGATACGCAGTATTTT.